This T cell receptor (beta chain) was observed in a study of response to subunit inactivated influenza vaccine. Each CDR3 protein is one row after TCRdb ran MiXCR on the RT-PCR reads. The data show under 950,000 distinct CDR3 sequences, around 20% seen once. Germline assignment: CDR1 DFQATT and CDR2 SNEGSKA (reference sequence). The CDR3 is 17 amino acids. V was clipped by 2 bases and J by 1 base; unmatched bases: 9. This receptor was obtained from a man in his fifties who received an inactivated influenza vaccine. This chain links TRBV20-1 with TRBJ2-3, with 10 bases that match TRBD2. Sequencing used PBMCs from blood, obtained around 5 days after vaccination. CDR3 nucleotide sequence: TGCAGTGCTAGAAACTCCCAACTAGCGGGACGCACAGATACGCAGTATTTT. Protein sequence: CSARNSQLAGRTDTQYF.